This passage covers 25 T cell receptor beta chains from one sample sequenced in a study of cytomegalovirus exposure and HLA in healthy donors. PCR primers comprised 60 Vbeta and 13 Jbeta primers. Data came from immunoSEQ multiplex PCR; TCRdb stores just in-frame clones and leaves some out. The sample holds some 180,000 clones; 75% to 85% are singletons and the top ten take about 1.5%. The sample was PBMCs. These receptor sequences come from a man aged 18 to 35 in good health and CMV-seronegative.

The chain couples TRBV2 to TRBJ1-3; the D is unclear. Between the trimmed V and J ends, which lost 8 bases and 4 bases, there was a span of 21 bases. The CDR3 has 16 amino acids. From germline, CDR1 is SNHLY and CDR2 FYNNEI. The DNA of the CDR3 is TGTGCCAGCGAGCCACGGGAGGGAGGCAGCGGAAACACCATATATTTT. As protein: CASEPREGGSGNTIYF.

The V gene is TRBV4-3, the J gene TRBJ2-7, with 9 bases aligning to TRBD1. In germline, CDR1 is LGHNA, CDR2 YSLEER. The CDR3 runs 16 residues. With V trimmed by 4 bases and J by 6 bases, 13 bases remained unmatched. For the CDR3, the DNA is TGCGCCAGCAGCCCAGGTTCAATGGGACAGGGTGGCGAGCAGTACTTC. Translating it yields CASSPGSMGQGGEQYF.

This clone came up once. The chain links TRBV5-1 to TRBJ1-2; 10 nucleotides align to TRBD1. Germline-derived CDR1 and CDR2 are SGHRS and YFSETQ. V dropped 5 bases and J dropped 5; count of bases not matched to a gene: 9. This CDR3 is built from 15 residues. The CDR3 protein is CASSRWGTGEYGYTF. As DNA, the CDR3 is TGCGCCAGCAGTCGCTGGGGGACAGGGGAGTATGGCTACACCTTC.

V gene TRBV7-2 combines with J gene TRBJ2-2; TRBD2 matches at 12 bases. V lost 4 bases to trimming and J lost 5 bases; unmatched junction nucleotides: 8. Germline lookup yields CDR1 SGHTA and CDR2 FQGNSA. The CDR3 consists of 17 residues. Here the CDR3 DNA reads TGTGCCAGCAGCTCGCCGGGACTAGCGGGTTTAACCGGGGAGCTGTTTTTT. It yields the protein CASSSPGLAGLTGELFF.

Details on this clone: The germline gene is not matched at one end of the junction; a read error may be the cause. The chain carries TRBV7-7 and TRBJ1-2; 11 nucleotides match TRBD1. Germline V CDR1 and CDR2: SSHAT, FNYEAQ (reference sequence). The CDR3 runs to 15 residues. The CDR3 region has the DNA TGTGCTAGCAGTACGGACAGGGGGCTCGACTATGGCTACACCTTC. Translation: CASSTDRGLDYGYTF. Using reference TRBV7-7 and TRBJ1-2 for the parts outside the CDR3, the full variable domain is GAGVSQSPRYKVTKRGQDVTLRCDPISSHATLYWYQQALGQGPEFLTYFNYEAQPDKSGLPSDRFSAERPEGSISTLTIQRTEQRDSAMYRCASSTDRGLDYGYTFGSGTRLTVV.

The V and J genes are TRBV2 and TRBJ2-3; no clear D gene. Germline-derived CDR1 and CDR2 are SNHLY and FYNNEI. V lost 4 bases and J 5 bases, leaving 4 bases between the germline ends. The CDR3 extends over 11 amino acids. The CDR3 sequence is CASSAGDTQYF. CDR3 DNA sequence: TGTGCCAGCAGTGCAGGAGATACGCAGTATTTT.

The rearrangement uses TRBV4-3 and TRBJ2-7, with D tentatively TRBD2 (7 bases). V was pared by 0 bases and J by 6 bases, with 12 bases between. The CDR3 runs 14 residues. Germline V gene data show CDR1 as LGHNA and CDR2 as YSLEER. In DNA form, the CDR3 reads TGCGCCAGCAGCCAAGAGGGGGCGGGGGCCGAGCAGTACTTC. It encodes CASSQEGAGAEQYF.

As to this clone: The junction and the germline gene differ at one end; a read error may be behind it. The CDR3 coding sequence is TGCGCCAGCAGCCAAGATACGAGAGGGGGCAGGTATGGCTACCCCTTC. Translating gives CASSQDTRGGRYGYPF. This rearrangement joins TRBV4-3 to TRBJ1-2; 7 bases align to TRBD1. The CDR3 extends over 16 amino acids. CDR1 is LGHNA and CDR2 is YSLEER in the germline V gene.

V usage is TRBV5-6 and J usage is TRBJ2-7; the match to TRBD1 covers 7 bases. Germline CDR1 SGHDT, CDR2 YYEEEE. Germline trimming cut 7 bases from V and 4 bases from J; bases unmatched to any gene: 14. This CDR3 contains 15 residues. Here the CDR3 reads CASRMKQQGPYEQYF. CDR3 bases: TGTGCCAGCCGTATGAAACAACAGGGGCCATACGAGCAGTACTTC.

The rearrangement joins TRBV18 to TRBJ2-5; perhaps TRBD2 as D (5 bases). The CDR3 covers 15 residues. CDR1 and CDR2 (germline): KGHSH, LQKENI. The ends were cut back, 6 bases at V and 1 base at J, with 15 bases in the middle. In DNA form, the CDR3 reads TGTGCCAGCTCCCTCTATGAGCGGCTCCAAGAGACCCAGTACTTC. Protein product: CASSLYERLQETQYF.

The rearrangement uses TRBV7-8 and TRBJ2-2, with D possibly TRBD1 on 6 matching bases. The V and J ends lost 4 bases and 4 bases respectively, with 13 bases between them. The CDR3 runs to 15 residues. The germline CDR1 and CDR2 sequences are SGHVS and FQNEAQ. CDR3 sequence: CASSYSGQSTGELFF. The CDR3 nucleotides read TGTGCCAGCAGCTACTCCGGACAGAGCACCGGGGAGCTGTTTTTT.

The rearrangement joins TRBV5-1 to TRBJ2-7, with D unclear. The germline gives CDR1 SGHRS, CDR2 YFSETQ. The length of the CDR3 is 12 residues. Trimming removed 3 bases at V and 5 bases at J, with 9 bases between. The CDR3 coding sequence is TGCGCCAGCAGCTCCAATGGCCACGAGCAGTACTTC. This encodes CASSSNGHEQYF.

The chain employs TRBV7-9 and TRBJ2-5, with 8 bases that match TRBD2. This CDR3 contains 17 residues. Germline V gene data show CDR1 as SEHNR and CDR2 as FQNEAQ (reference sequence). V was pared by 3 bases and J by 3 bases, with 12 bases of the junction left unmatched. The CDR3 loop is CASSLGSGGLSKETQYF. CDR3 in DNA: TGTGCCAGCAGCTTGGGGAGCGGGGGACTGTCGAAAGAGACCCAGTACTTC.

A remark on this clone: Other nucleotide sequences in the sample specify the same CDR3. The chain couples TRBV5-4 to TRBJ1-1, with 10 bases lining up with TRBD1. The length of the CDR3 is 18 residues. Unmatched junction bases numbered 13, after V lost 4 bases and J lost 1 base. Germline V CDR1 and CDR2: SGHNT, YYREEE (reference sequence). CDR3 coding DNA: TGTGCCAGCAGCGGCCTCTCGGGACAGGGGAAGGAGAACACTGAAGCTTTCTTT. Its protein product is CASSGLSGQGKENTEAFF.

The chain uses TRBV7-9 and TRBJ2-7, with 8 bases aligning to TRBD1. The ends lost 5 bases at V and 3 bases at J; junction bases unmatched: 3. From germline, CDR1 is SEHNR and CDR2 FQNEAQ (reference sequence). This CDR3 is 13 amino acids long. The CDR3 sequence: CASSPGTGYEQYF. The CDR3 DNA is TGTGCCAGCAGCCCTGGGACAGGCTACGAGCAGTACTTC.

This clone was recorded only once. CDR3 protein: CASRTGGLKDSNQPQHF. The CDR3 DNA follows: TGTGCCAGCAGGACAGGGGGCCTTAAGGATAGCAATCAGCCCCAGCATTTT. The chain has TRBV27 and TRBJ1-5; 10 nucleotides align to TRBD1. J lost 0 bases, V lost 6 bases, and 8 bases had no gene match. Germline CDR1 is MNHEY and CDR2 is SMNVEV (reference sequence). The CDR3 runs 17 residues.

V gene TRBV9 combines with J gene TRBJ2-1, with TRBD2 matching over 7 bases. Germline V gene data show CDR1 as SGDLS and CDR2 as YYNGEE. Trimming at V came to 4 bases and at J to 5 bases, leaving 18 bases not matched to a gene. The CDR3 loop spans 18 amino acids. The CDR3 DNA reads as TGTGCCAGCAGCCGGGCGGTGATTGGTAGCGGGCCCGACAATGAGCAGTTCTTC. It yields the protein CASSRAVIGSGPDNEQFF. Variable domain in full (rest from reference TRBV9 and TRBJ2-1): DSGVTQTPKHLITATGQRVTLRCSPRSGDLSVYWYQQSLDQGLQFLIQYYNGEERAKGNILERFSAQQFPDLHSELNLSSLELGDSALYFCASSRAVIGSGPDNEQFFGPGTRLTVL.

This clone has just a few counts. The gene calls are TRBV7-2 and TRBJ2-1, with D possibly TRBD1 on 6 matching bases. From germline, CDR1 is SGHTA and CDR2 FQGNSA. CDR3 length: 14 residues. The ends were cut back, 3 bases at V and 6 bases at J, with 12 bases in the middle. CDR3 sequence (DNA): TGTGCCAGCAGCTTTGGTCCAGGGGCCAATGAGCAGTTCTTC. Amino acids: CASSFGPGANEQFF.

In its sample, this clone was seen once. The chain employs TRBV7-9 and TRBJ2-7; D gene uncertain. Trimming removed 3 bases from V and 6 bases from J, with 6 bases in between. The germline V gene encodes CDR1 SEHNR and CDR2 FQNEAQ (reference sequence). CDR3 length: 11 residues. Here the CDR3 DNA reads TGTGCCAGCAGCTTTTTGAGCGAGCAGTACTTC. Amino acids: CASSFLSEQYF.

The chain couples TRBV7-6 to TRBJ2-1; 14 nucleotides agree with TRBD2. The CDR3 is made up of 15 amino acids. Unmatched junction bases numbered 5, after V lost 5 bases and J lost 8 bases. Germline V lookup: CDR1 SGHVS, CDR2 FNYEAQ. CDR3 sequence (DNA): TGTGCCAGCAGCACCGGGACTAGCGGGAGCCATGAGCAGTTCTTC. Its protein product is CASSTGTSGSHEQFF.

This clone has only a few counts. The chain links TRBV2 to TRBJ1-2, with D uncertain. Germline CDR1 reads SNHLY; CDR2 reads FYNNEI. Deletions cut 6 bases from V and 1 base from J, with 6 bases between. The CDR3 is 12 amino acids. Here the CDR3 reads CASREGNYGYTF. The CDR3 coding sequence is TGTGCCAGCAGGGAGGGTAACTATGGCTACACCTTC.

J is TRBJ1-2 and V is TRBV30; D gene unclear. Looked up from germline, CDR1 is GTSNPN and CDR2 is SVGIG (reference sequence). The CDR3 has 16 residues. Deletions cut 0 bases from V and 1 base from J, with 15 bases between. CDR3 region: CAWSVGGSPNNYGYTF. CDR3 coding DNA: TGTGCCTGGAGTGTAGGCGGCAGCCCCAATAACTATGGCTACACCTTC. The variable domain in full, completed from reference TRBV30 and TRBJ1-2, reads SQTIHQWPATLVQPVGSPLSLECTVEGTSNPNLYWYRQAAGRGLQLLFYSVGIGQISSEVPQNLSASRPQDRQFILSSKKLLLSDSGFYLCAWSVGGSPNNYGYTFGSGTRLTVV.

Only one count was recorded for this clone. The CDR3 sequence: CASSHGTSGRSTQYF. The CDR3 DNA reads as TGTGCCAGCAGCCATGGGACTAGCGGGAGGAGCACGCAGTATTTT. The chain uses TRBV27 and TRBJ2-3; 15 nucleotides line up with TRBD2. After removal of 6 bases from V and 9 bases from J, the junction contained 7 bases not matched to a gene. This CDR3 has 15 amino acids. Germline loops: CDR1 MNHEY, CDR2 SMNVEV (reference sequence).

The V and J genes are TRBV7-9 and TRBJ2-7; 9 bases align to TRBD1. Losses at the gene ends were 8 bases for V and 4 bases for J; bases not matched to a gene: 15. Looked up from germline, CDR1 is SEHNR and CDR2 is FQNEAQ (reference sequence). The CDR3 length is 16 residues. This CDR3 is CASGTFNTGGRYEQYF. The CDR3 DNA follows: TGTGCCAGCGGCACATTCAATACAGGGGGCAGGTACGAGCAGTACTTC.

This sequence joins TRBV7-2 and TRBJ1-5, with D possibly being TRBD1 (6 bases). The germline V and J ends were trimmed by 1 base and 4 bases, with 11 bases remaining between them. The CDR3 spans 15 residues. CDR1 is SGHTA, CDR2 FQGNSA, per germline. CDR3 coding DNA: TGTGCCAGCAGCTTAGGGTCAGGGGCTAATCAGCCCCAGCATTTT. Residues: CASSLGSGANQPQHF.